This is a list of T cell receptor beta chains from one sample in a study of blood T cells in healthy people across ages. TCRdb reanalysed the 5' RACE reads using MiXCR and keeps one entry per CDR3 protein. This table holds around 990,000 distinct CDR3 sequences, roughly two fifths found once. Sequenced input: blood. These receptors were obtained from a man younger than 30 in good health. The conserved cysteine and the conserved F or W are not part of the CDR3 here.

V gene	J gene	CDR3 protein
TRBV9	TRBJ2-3	ASTLGGVGSSDTQY
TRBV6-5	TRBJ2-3	ASGPLGLATDTQY
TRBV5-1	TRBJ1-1	ASSLATALRHTEAF
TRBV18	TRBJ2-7	ASSRDRDPAYYEQY
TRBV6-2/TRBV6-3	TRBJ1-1	ASRRPPSANTEAF
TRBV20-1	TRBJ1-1	SARDKGRIMNTEAF
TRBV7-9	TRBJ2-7	ASSLPVLRSYEQY
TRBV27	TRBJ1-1	ATETVLGEAF
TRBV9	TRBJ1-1	ASSVVHRGNEAF
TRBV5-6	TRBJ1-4	ASSQGQGMNEKLF
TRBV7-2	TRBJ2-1	ASSLGGQEEF
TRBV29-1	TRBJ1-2	SVLLDRAWSGYT
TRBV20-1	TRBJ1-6	SARPRGGNSPLH
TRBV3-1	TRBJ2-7	ASSSGNREQY
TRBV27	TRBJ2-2	ASSLRIGTGGDRELF
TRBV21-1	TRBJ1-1	ASSTNDVQEGTEAF
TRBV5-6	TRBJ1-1	ASSPVQGPLSEAF
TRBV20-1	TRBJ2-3	SARGGSADTQY
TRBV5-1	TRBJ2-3	ASSLEAALSTDTQY
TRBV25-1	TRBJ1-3	ASSESTGDSGNTIY
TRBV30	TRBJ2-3	AWEVADTQY
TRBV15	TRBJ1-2	ATSRDPVNYGYT
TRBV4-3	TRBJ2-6	ASSQEAVSGANVLT
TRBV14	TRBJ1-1	ASSPQSGGTEAF
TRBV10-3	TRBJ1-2	AISRTGEGYT
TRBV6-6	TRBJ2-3	AAERQGGADTQY
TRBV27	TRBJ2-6	ASSLYGANVLT
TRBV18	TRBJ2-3	ASSPETSPRSTDTQY
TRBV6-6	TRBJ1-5	ASSYQGKSQPQH
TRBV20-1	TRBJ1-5	SARVPGRGDQPQH
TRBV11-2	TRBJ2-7	ASRSPGQGNYEQY
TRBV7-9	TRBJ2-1	ASSLRDKGRSYNEQF
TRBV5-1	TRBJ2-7	ASSSGQRYEQY
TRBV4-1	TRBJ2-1	ASSPRSGGADNEQF
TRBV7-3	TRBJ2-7	ANSKTGGSYEQY
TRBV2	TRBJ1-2	ASSVQGSVGYT
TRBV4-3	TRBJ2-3	ASSQGWGTDTQY
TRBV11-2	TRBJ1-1	ASSLGSGITEAF
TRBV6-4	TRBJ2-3	ASRLDRNTDTQY
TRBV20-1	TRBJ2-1	SRLGSSYNEQF